This T cell receptor beta chain was recorded in a study of beta chain features in type 1 diabetes. About the research overall: Across the samples, 90 million to 120 million sorted cells were examined in total.

Study-wide results and limits: Patients with type 1 diabetes carried fewer insertions and had more deletions at their VDJ junctions.

The entirety of the isolated RNA underwent reverse transcription, so expressed TCRB transcripts were sequenced. The repertoire was sequenced with immunoSEQ multiplex PCR; TCRdb's copy has only in-frame clones and lacks some. The table has almost 350,000 clones, roughly a fifth seen once. Points on this clone: Its matching antigen is unknown.

This receptor was obtained from a woman aged 18-35 years in good health. Specimen: naive CD4+ T cells from blood.

The CDR3 loop reads CASSRMTDNNEKLFF. The CDR3 DNA reads as TGTGCCAGCAGTCGCATGACAGACAACAATGAAAAACTGTTTTTT. The gene calls are TRBV25-1 and TRBJ1-4; possible D gene TRBD1, 5 bases. Germline CDR1 MGHDK, CDR2 SYGVNS. The germline V and J ends were trimmed by 5 bases and 5 bases, with 15 bases remaining between them. The CDR3 runs 15 residues.